The present entry profiles one TCR beta chain with its context. The CDR3 covers 16 residues. V shed 5 bases and J 1 base; nucleotides not matched to a gene: 6. CDR1 is SGHTA and CDR2 is FQGNSA in the germline V gene. The source of the sample is a study of blood T cell repertoires in COVID-19. Clones were read by immunoSEQ multiplex PCR, and TCRdb kept only the in-frame ones, dropping some. Among about 82,000 clones listed, 83% were seen once. The source material was peripheral blood. The source is a woman aged 55-69 years with acute or convalescent COVID-19. This chain connects TRBV7-2 to TRBJ2-5, with 11 positions matching TRBD2. CDR3 DNA: TGTGCCAGCAGCCCCACTAGCGGGGGAATCCAAGAGACCCAGTACTTC. This translates into CASSPTSGGIQETQYF.